This TCR beta chain was identified in a study of HIV-infected patients and healthy controls. There are a few counts of this clonotype. MiXCR, applied by TCRdb to the 5' RACE reads, yields one record per CDR3 protein. The sample holds almost 65,000 distinct CDR3 sequences, over 15% seen once. The length of the CDR3 is 14 residues. Trimming at V came to 5 bases and at J to 3 bases, leaving 2 bases not matched to a gene. Germline CDR1 and CDR2: SGHTA and FQGNSA. The sequenced sample consisted of CD4+ T cells from blood. This TCR was recovered from a human donor in good health. The chain joins TRBV7-2 to TRBJ1-2, with 11 positions matching TRBD1. CDR3 sequence: CASSRGQGDYGYTF. In nucleotides, the CDR3 is TGTGCCAGCAGCCGGGGACAGGGGGACTATGGCTACACCTTC.